The next 26 T cell receptor beta chains were all read from a single sample in a study of cytomegalovirus exposure and HLA in healthy donors. The PCR made use of 60 Vbeta and 13 Jbeta primers. Method: immunoSEQ multiplex PCR; TCRdb's copy keeps in-frame clones and lacks some. Here the sample spans approximately 170,000 clones, approximately 80% being singletons. Sequencing used PBMCs. These receptors all stem from a female donor in good health and CMV-seronegative.

This chain links TRBV28 with TRBJ2-1; TRBD2 agrees at 9 bases. CDR1 and CDR2 from the germline V gene are MDHEN and SYDVKM. V lost 4 bases to trimming and J lost 4 bases; unmatched junction nucleotides: 8. This CDR3 has 16 amino acids. The CDR3 coding sequence is TGTGCCAGCAGTTCCCTAGCGGGAAACCTTTACAATGAGCAGTTCTTC. Amino acid sequence: CASSSLAGNLYNEQFF.

The rearrangement links TRBV9 to TRBJ2-3; TRBD1 aligns across 9 bases. Germline V gene lookup returns CDR1 SGDLS and CDR2 YYNGEE. V was pared by 4 bases and J by 2 bases, with 5 bases of the junction left unmatched. The CDR3 has 15 amino acids. DNA for the CDR3: TGTGCCAGCAGCCTCCGGGACAGGGTCACAGATACGCAGTATTTT. Translation gives CASSLRDRVTDTQYF.

This chain connects TRBV7-9 to TRBJ1-2; perhaps TRBD1 as D (6 bases). Trimming removed 1 base at V and 8 bases at J, with 14 bases between. The length of the CDR3 is 14 residues. Germline CDR1 and CDR2: SEHNR and FQNEAQ (reference sequence). The DNA for the CDR3 is TGTGCCAGCAGCTTAGACCACCGAGGGGGAGGCTACACCTTC. It codes for CASSLDHRGGGYTF.

The rearrangement links TRBV27 to TRBJ2-5; no clear D. CDR1 is MNHEY, CDR2 SMNVEV, per germline (reference sequence). The CDR3 has 13 amino acids. V was shortened by 4 bases and J by 3 bases, with 9 bases between the two germline ends. CDR3 in amino acids: CASSSNREETQYF. CDR3 bases: TGTGCCAGCAGTTCCAACAGAGAAGAGACCCAGTACTTC.

The rearrangement uses TRBV19 and TRBJ2-7, with D possibly matching TRBD2 (6 bases). The V end was cut by 5 bases, the J end by 1 base, with 18 bases between. This CDR3 is built from 16 residues. The V gene's germline CDR1 is LNHDA and CDR2 SQIVND (reference sequence). CDR3 DNA: TGTGCCAGTAGTGAAGCGGGTGGCACTTTATCCTACGAGCAGTACTTC. It codes for CASSEAGGTLSYEQYF.

The chain recombines TRBV19 with TRBJ2-3; D is ambiguous. The CDR3 is 14 residues long. CDR1 LNHDA and CDR2 SQIVND come from the germline V gene (reference sequence). The V end was cut by 3 bases, the J end by 1 base, with 8 bases between. CDR3 protein: CASSIGPRTDTQYF. The CDR3 nucleotides read TGTGCCAGTAGTATTGGGCCCCGCACAGATACGCAGTATTTT.

The rearrangement uses TRBV7-2 and TRBJ2-7, with 8 positions matching TRBD2. Germline V gene data show CDR1 as SGHTA and CDR2 as FQGNSA. CDR3 length: 16 residues. J gave up 3 bases and V 1 base, and 8 bases lay outside the gene matches. In DNA form, the CDR3 reads TGTGCCAGCAGCTTAGTCTCCCTAGCGGGTATCTACGAGCAGTACTTC. Protein sequence: CASSLVSLAGIYEQYF. The variable domain in full, completed from reference TRBV7-2 and TRBJ2-7, reads GAGVSQSPSNKVTEKGKDVELRCDPISGHTALYWYRQSLGQGLEFLIYFQGNSAPDKSGLPSDRFSAERTGGSVSTLTIQRTQQEDSAVYLCASSLVSLAGIYEQYFGPGTRLTVT.

The chain joins TRBV18 to TRBJ2-1, with D perhaps matching TRBD1 (6 bases). This CDR3 has 15 residues. The ends were cut back, 4 bases at V and 2 bases at J, with 12 bases in the middle. The germline gives CDR1 KGHSH, CDR2 LQKENI. In DNA, the CDR3 is TGTGCCAGCTCACGGCGCAGGGGTCCCTACAATGAGCAGTTCTTC. This gives the protein CASSRRRGPYNEQFF. Using reference TRBV18 and TRBJ2-1 for the parts outside the CDR3, the full variable domain is NAGVMQNPRHLVRRRGQEARLRCSPMKGHSHVYWYRQLPEEGLKFMVYLQKENIIDESGMPKERFSAEFPKEGPSILRIQQVVRGDSAAYFCASSRRRGPYNEQFFGPGTRLTVL.

Regarding this clone: The sample has other DNA sequences that encode this CDR3 too. This rearrangement joins TRBV5-4 to TRBJ1-2; 9 positions agree with TRBD1. This CDR3 spans 15 amino acids. Germline V gene data show CDR1 as SGHNT and CDR2 as YYREEE (reference sequence). J was trimmed by 4 bases and V by 4 bases; bases with no gene match: 8. The CDR3 spells CASSPGQGLSYGYTF. The DNA of the CDR3 is TGTGCCAGCAGCCCGGGACAGGGTTTAAGCTATGGCTACACCTTC.

V and J are TRBV7-2 and TRBJ1-1; 8 nucleotides agree with TRBD1. The CDR3 is made up of 13 amino acids. In germline, CDR1 is SGHTA, CDR2 FQGNSA. Unmatched junction bases numbered 3, after V lost 5 bases and J lost 4 bases. CDR3 coding DNA: TGTGCCAGCAGCATCGGACAGGGCACTGAAGCTTTCTTT. It encodes CASSIGQGTEAFF.

The rearrangement uses TRBV18 and TRBJ1-2; TRBD1 is a possible D gene (5 bases). Germline-derived CDR1 and CDR2 are KGHSH and LQKENI. This CDR3 contains 13 residues. V lost 3 bases to trimming and J lost 5 bases, with 10 bases between them. CDR3 loop: CASSPQGQYGYTF. In DNA, the CDR3 is TGTGCCAGCTCACCCCAAGGACAATATGGCTACACCTTC.

The CDR3 sequence is CASSTSPDGYTF. The CDR3 nucleotides are TGTGCCAGCAGTACGTCCCCGGATGGCTACACCTTC. J is TRBJ1-2 and V is TRBV28; no clear D gene. This CDR3 contains 12 residues. Trimming removed 5 bases from V and 6 bases from J, with 10 bases in between. Germline CDR1 reads MDHEN; CDR2 reads SYDVKM.

The chain combines TRBV4-1 with TRBJ1-1, with 9 bases aligning to TRBD1. The length of the CDR3 is 14 residues. The germline CDR1 and CDR2 sequences are MGHRA and YSYEKL. V shed 4 bases and J 5 bases; nucleotides not matched to a gene: 5. The CDR3 coding sequence is TGCGCCAGCAGCCGAGGACAGGGGCGGACTGAAGCTTTCTTT. Translation: CASSRGQGRTEAFF.

The genes are TRBV4-1 and TRBJ2-1; 10 bases are a match to TRBD2. V gave up 2 bases and J gave up 2 bases; unmatched junction bases: 3. The CDR3 extends over 16 amino acids. The germline V gene has CDR1 MGHRA and CDR2 YSYEKL. The CDR3 region has the DNA TGCGCCAGCAGCCAAATCGGACTAGCGGCCTACAATGAGCAGTTCTTC. This encodes CASSQIGLAAYNEQFF.

The chain combines TRBV7-2 with TRBJ2-5; D is undetermined. Germline loops: CDR1 SGHTA, CDR2 FQGNSA. The V end lost 5 bases, the J end lost 4 bases, and 14 bases lay between the germline ends. The CDR3 covers 14 residues. CDR3 nucleotide sequence: TGTGCCAGCAGCAACGGAGCGAGAGGAGAGACCCAGTACTTC. The encoded protein is CASSNGARGETQYF. Drawing the rest from reference TRBV7-2 and TRBJ2-5, the complete variable domain is GAGVSQSPSNKVTEKGKDVELRCDPISGHTALYWYRQSLGQGLEFLIYFQGNSAPDKSGLPSDRFSAERTGGSVSTLTIQRTQQEDSAVYLCASSNGARGETQYFGPGTRLLVL.

The chain recombines TRBV5-1 with TRBJ1-2, with TRBD1 matching over 7 bases. CDR3 length: 15 amino acids. V shed 2 bases and J 0 bases; nucleotides not matched to a gene: 4. CDR1 is SGHRS and CDR2 is YFSETQ in the germline V gene. The CDR3 DNA is TGCGCCAGCAGCTTCGGACAGGCCGCTAACTATGGCTACACCTTC. Its translation is CASSFGQAANYGYTF.

The V and J genes are TRBV19 and TRBJ1-1; D remains unclear. In germline, CDR1 is LNHDA, CDR2 SQIVND (reference sequence). CDR3 length: 12 residues. Trimming left V 5 bases short and J 8 bases short, with 12 bases between. This CDR3 is CASSEGSPEAFF. CDR3 coding DNA: TGTGCCAGTAGTGAAGGGAGTCCAGAAGCTTTCTTT.

This clone was picked up a small number of times. The same CDR3 arises from other DNA sequences in this sample as well. This chain joins TRBV27 and TRBJ2-1; tentative D call: TRBD1 (6 bases). The V and J ends lost 3 bases and 5 bases respectively, with 11 bases between them. The germline gives CDR1 MNHEY, CDR2 SMNVEV (reference sequence). This CDR3 comprises 14 residues. CDR3 in amino acids: CASSFSGANNEQFF. Here the CDR3 DNA reads TGTGCCAGCAGTTTTTCAGGGGCTAACAATGAGCAGTTCTTC.

The rearrangement links TRBV5-4 to TRBJ1-6; D call uncertain. This CDR3 is built from 16 residues. The germline V and J ends were trimmed by 4 bases and 4 bases, with 15 bases remaining between them. Germline assignment: CDR1 SGHNT and CDR2 YYREEE (reference sequence). The CDR3 region has the DNA TGTGCCAGCAGCCCTGGAGGGAGAACATATAATTCACCCCTCCACTTT. The encoded protein is CASSPGGRTYNSPLHF.

The chain is built from TRBV7-9 and TRBJ2-1, with 10 bases aligning to TRBD2. CDR3 length equals 14 residues. Trimming at V came to 7 bases and at J to 4 bases, leaving 4 bases not matched to a gene. Germline V gives CDR1 SEHNR, CDR2 FQNEAQ (reference sequence). The CDR3 loop reads CASNGLAVYNEQFF. As DNA, the CDR3 is TGTGCCAGCAACGGACTAGCGGTATACAATGAGCAGTTCTTC.

V is TRBV5-1 and J is TRBJ2-7; D gene ambiguous. Germline-derived CDR1 and CDR2 are SGHRS and YFSETQ. V lost 0 bases to trimming and J lost 3 bases, with 7 bases between them. The CDR3 contains 13 residues. The CDR3 bases are TGCGCCAGCAGCTTGGTTCAGGACTACGAGCAGTACTTC. This sequence encodes CASSLVQDYEQYF.

The chain combines TRBV28 with TRBJ1-1; D not resolved. CDR1 is MDHEN, CDR2 SYDVKM, per germline. The CDR3 runs to 14 residues. V was cut by 3 bases and J by 1 base, with 9 bases left in between. CDR3 sequence reads: CASSLANRNTEAFF. Here the CDR3 DNA reads TGTGCCAGCAGTTTGGCTAACAGGAACACTGAAGCTTTCTTT.

The rearrangement uses TRBV5-1 and TRBJ2-3; 8 bases fit TRBD2. V was pared by 3 bases and J by 7 bases, with 7 bases of the junction left unmatched. The CDR3 has 14 amino acids. CDR1 SGHRS and CDR2 YFSETQ come from the germline V gene. The chain's CDR3 is CASSSGTSVNTQYF. The CDR3 DNA follows: TGCGCCAGCAGCTCGGGGACTAGTGTGAATACGCAGTATTTT.

The V and J genes are TRBV9 and TRBJ2-5; 7 bases agree with TRBD2. This CDR3 spans 15 amino acids. CDR1 SGDLS and CDR2 YYNGEE come from the germline V gene. The J segment lost 5 bases and the V segment lost 0 bases, leaving 7 bases of the junction unmatched. The CDR3 bases are TGTGCCAGCAGCGTAGACACTCCCGGGGGGGAGACCCAGTACTTC. It codes for CASSVDTPGGETQYF.

CDR3 DNA: TGTGCCAGCAAAACTAGCGGGTGTCTCCATGAGCAGTTCTTC. Protein: CASKTSGCLHEQFF. The J gene is TRBJ2-1, the V gene TRBV21-1; the D call TRBD2 from the table was never checked on the DNA. TRBV21-1 is a known pseudogene. The CDR3 sequence is 14 residues long.

The CDR3 sequence: CASTLVQGQGVVNYGYTF. The CDR3 DNA reads TGTGCCAGCACCCTGGTCCAGGGACAGGGAGTCGTTAACTATGGCTACACCTTC. The chain links TRBV5-5 to TRBJ1-2, with 9 bases fitting TRBD1. This CDR3 is built from 18 residues. Germline CDR1 reads SGHKS; CDR2 reads YYEKEE (reference sequence). After removal of 6 bases from V and 1 base from J, the junction contained 16 bases not matched to a gene.